This record covers a single T cell receptor (beta chain). The specificity of this receptor is unknown. One base away there is no much larger clone; base qualities are not given. V has 3 bases trimmed and J has 5 bases trimmed; junction bases matching no gene number 7. The germline V gene gives CDR1 as SGHTA and CDR2 as FQGNSA. The cysteine opens and the phenylalanine closes a CDR3 of 15 amino acids. Of all the DNA, just the CDR3 is kept, 45 bases in frame from base 1. The sample's time point, from its label and the paper: pretreatment peripheral blood. The Qiagen DNeasy Blood extraction kit was used to purify genomic DNA from total PBMCs and tumor samples. PBMCs were collected pretreatment and during treatment, and were isolated and stored as previously described. To estimate absolute template abundance from read counts, synthetic TCR analog templates were spiked into each PCR. Using the immunoSEQ assay, TCRbeta CDR3 regions were amplified from genomic DNA with bias-controlled V and J gene primers. Sequencing of rearranged TCRbeta segments was done at approximately 20X coverage. Per the original workflow: Sequencing errors were corrected by clustering and CDR3s were annotated against IMGT to assign V, D and J genes. Only productive TCRbeta rearrangements were used in downstream analyses, excluding out-of-frame or stop-codon sequences. Clonality was computed as one minus Shannon entropy normalized by the log of the number of unique productive sequences. Clones differing between time points or between blood and tumor were identified using Fisher's exact test with Benjamini-Hochberg correction, with an adjusted p below 0.01 applied as the threshold. TCRdb holds this immuneACCESS table with in-frame rearrangements only. Some clones are missing; in checked studies, unresolved V genes explain under half, and the rest has no known cause. V and J calls and clone size are given by that table; D and trimming were obtained from the DNA. This sample has 35,000 to 45,000 clones in its table, and around nine tenths of those were observed once. The ten largest clones take up approximately 25% of the sample.

The data belong to a study of PD-L1 blockade in urothelial cancer (dated 2017 in TCRdb). Some background on the complete study: About 90% of the roughly 30 patients were identified as males with urothelial cancer of bladder origin, and a prior smoking history was reported by 18 of 29 patients. Nine patients reached durable clinical benefit, while around 19 patients did not. Durable clinical benefit meant progression-free survival longer than 6 months, and TCR features were also tested against progression-free and overall survival. An ECOG performance status of 0 or 1 was recorded for the patients, and 0 to 3 prior chemotherapy regimens had been received by the patients. Somatic, immune and clinical correlates of response to PD-L1 blockade with atezolizumab in urothelial cancer were the focus of an exploratory multi-omic analysis. Pretreatment blood TCR-seq was available for twenty-nine patients, at least one posttreatment blood collection was obtained for 24 patients, and tumor TCR-seq was available for 24 patients. Blood samples yielded a median of roughly 150,000 T cells and tens of thousands of unique TCRs, with median clonality approximately 0.08. Whole exome sequencing and RNA sequencing of pretreatment tumors were performed alongside TCR sequencing in the same patients. Blood samples were analyzed at two time points: 3 weeks after treatment start (second dose) and 6 weeks after treatment start. Pretreatment tumor samples, along with matched peripheral blood collected serially before and after atezolizumab treatment, underwent TCR sequencing.

The full study reports these points: A pretreatment peripheral blood TCR clonality below the median was linked to improved progression-free and overall survival. Because the sample size was small (n = 29) and many of the analyses were exploratory, the results are meant to be hypothesis-generating. Patients with durable benefit showed greater expansion of tumor-associated TCR clones in peripheral blood 3 weeks after starting treatment (n of about 20, p = 0.022).

Sequencing used PBMCs, obtained around atezolizumab (anti-PD-L1) treatment. The receptor was isolated from a donor at least 40 years old with urothelial cancer. The chain is made from TRBV7-2 and TRBJ2-3; 8 middle bases align to TRBD2. This receptor has the CDR3 CASSFGGRRIDTQYF. DNA sequence: TGTGCCAGCAGCTTTGGCGGGAGGAGGATAGATACGCAGTATTTT. Extended through the reference TRBV7-2 and TRBJ2-3 proteins, this CDR3 yields the full variable domain: GAGVSQSPSNKVTEKGKDVELRCDPISGHTALYWYRQSLGQGLEFLIYFQGNSAPDKSGLPSDRFSAERTGGSVSTLTIQRTQQEDSAVYLCASSFGGRRIDTQYFGPGTRLTVL.